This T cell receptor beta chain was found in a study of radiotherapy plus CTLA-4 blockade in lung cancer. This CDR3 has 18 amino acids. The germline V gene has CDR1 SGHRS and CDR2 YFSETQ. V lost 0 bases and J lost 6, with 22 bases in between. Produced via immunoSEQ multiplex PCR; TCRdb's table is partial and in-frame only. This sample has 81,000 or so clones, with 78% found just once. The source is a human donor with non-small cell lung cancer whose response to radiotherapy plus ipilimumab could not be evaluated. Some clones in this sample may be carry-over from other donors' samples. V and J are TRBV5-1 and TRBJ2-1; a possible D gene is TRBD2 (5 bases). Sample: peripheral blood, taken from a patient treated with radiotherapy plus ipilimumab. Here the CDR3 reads CASSLAAGGLGSLNEQFF. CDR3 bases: TGCGCCAGCAGCTTGGCTGCTGGAGGATTGGGCTCACTCAATGAGCAGTTCTTC.